One and the same sample provided the 25 T cell receptor beta chains below, sequenced in a study of T cell responses to AZD1222 COVID-19 vaccine (dated by TCRdb to about 2021). The time point label, read with the paper, signifies: about 28 days (+/-7) after the second vaccine dose. The library was obtained by the immunoSEQ multiplex PCR assay. TCRdb provides this immuneACCESS table in a form limited to in-frame rearrangements. Some clones are lacking; in checked studies, under half of them reflect an unresolved V gene, and why the rest are absent is not known. Here the sample has roughly 90,000 clones; roughly nine tenths occur a single time. The biggest ten clones account for under 3% of the sample. Here the sequenced sample was peripheral blood, taken 28 days after the second AZD1222 dose. These receptors originate from an adult who received the AZD1222 COVID-19 vaccine.

The rearrangement joins TRBV2 to TRBJ2-5; no clear D. CDR1 SNHLY and CDR2 FYNNEI come from the germline V gene. The V and J ends lost 7 bases and 5 bases respectively, with 8 bases between them. The CDR3 is 11 amino acids. For the CDR3, the DNA is TGTGCCAGCAATCAGTATGAGACCCAGTACTTC. It codes for CASNQYETQYF.

The V and J genes are TRBV14 and TRBJ1-1; unclear D gene. Trimming took 3 bases from V and 6 from J, leaving 5 bases between them. CDR1 is SGHDN, CDR2 FVKESK, per germline. This CDR3 has 11 residues. DNA of the CDR3: TGTGCCAGCAGCCAGGGCTCTGAAGCTTTCTTT. It translates to CASSQGSEAFF.

The J gene is TRBJ1-2, the V gene TRBV12-3 or TRBV12-4, with D perhaps matching TRBD1 (5 bases). With 5 bases removed from V and 3 bases from J, the gap between germline ends came to 10 bases. This CDR3 is 13 amino acids long. The CDR3 nucleotides read TGTGCCAGCAGTCCTCGGGGGGACTATGGCTACACCTTC. This codes for CASSPRGDYGYTF.

This sequence joins TRBV11-3 and TRBJ2-7; D uncertain. CDR1 and CDR2 (germline): SGHNT, YENEEA. The CDR3 is made up of 11 amino acids. V was clipped by 5 bases and J by 3 bases, with 5 bases between them. CDR3 in amino acids: CASSARYEQYF. The CDR3 bases are TGTGCCAGCAGCGCCCGCTACGAGCAGTACTTC. The variable domain in full, completed from reference TRBV11-3 and TRBJ2-7, reads EAGVVQSPRYKIIEKKQPVAFWCNPISGHNTLYWYLQNLGQGPELLIRYENEEAVDDSQLPKDRFSAERLKGVDSTLKIQPAELGDSAVYLCASSARYEQYFGPGTRLTVT.

This rearrangement joins TRBV20-1 to TRBJ2-2; 11 bases line up with TRBD2. V lost 3 bases and J lost 4; bases outside the gene matches: 13. Germline lookup yields CDR1 DFQATT and CDR2 SNEGSKA (reference sequence). This CDR3 has 18 amino acids. The CDR3: CSASGRTTSGGGTGELFF. In DNA, the CDR3 is TGCAGTGCTAGTGGCCGAACTACTAGCGGGGGAGGCACCGGGGAGCTGTTTTTT.

V gene TRBV5-5 combines with J gene TRBJ2-7; 8 bases map to TRBD2. The V and J ends lost 3 bases and 0 bases, in that order; junction bases with no gene match: 2. CDR1 is SGHKS and CDR2 is YYEKEE in the germline V gene (reference sequence). The CDR3 totals 14 residues. For the CDR3, the DNA is TGTGCCAGCAGCTCCGGGACTAGCTCCTACGAGCAGTACTTC. This translates into CASSSGTSSYEQYF. The full variable domain, rest sourced from reference TRBV5-5 and TRBJ2-7, is DAGVTQSPTHLIKTRGQQVTLRCSPISGHKSVSWYQQVLGQGPQFIFQYYEKEERGRGNFPDRFSARQFPNYSSELNVNALLLGDSALYLCASSSGTSSYEQYFGPGTRLTVT.

The chain uses TRBV19 and TRBJ1-2; 9 nucleotides align to TRBD1. The germline CDR1 and CDR2 sequences are LNHDA and SQIVND (reference sequence). V shed 6 bases and J 1 base; nucleotides not matched to a gene: 6. The CDR3 is 15 amino acids. The CDR3 DNA sequence: TGTGCCAGTAGGCCGCGGGACAGGGATAACTATGGCTACACCTTC. This translates into CASRPRDRDNYGYTF.

The genes are TRBV2 and TRBJ2-7; TRBD2 matches at 9 bases. CDR3 length equals 18 residues. V dropped 10 bases and J dropped 2; count of bases not matched to a gene: 21. The germline CDR1 and CDR2 sequences are SNHLY and FYNNEI. As DNA, the CDR3 is TGTGCCATCCAGTCCTTAAGTATAGCGGGAGAAGACACCTACGAGCAGTACTTC. Protein product: CAIQSLSIAGEDTYEQYF.

This clone was counted between two and nine times. V gene TRBV30 combines with J gene TRBJ2-7; the match to TRBD1 covers 11 bases. The length of the CDR3 is 16 residues. Germline assignment: CDR1 GTSNPN and CDR2 SVGIG (reference sequence). The junction had 10 bases not matched to a gene; V was cut back by 0 bases and J by 6 bases. CDR3 in amino acids: CAWSVTPGQGVPEQYF. In nucleotides, the CDR3 is TGTGCCTGGAGTGTAACTCCGGGACAGGGGGTTCCCGAGCAGTACTTC.

The V and J genes are TRBV27 and TRBJ2-7; possibly TRBD1 or TRBD2 for D (5 bases each). The V gene's germline CDR1 is MNHEY and CDR2 SMNVEV (reference sequence). The CDR3 covers 14 residues. V lost 3 bases, J lost 3 bases, and 12 bases lay in between. The chain's CDR3 is CASSLVGEHYEQYF. As DNA, the CDR3 is TGTGCCAGCAGTTTGGTGGGGGAGCACTACGAGCAGTACTTC.

The genes are TRBV14 and TRBJ1-2; unclear D gene. The CDR3 is 17 amino acids. The V and J ends lost 4 bases and 2 bases respectively, with 20 bases between them. The germline gives CDR1 SGHDN, CDR2 FVKESK. The CDR3 sequence is CASSPHSGRWMNYGYTF. The CDR3 DNA reads TGTGCCAGCAGCCCACACTCAGGACGGTGGATGAACTATGGCTACACCTTC.

The rearrangement joins TRBV9 to TRBJ1-1, with a tentative D call TRBD1 (6 bases). The V end lost 4 bases, the J end lost 5 bases, and 18 bases lay between the germline ends. The CDR3 consists of 15 residues. Germline CDR1 SGDLS, CDR2 YYNGEE. The CDR3 DNA is TGTGCCAGCAGCACCCGGGACACTTTATGGACTGAAGCTTTCTTT. Protein: CASSTRDTLWTEAFF.

The gene calls are TRBV7-3 and TRBJ2-3; D unclear. Germline loops: CDR1 SGHTA, CDR2 FQGTGA. Deletions cut 2 bases from V and 1 base from J, with 10 bases between. This CDR3 has 15 residues. The CDR3: CASSLFGHGTDTQYF. The CDR3 DNA reads TGTGCCAGCAGCTTATTCGGGCACGGCACAGATACGCAGTATTTT.

This clone was detected only once. The chain combines TRBV6-5 with TRBJ1-6, with a weak D call TRBD1 (5 bases). V lost 3 bases, J lost 3 bases, and 9 bases lay in between. Per the germline V gene, CDR1 is MNHEY and CDR2 is SVGAGI. The CDR3 covers 15 residues. The CDR3: CASSYGGNYNSPLHF. For the CDR3, the DNA is TGTGCCAGCAGTTATGGGGGGAACTATAATTCACCCCTCCACTTT.

The rearrangement joins TRBV7-9 to TRBJ1-5; D gene ambiguous. The CDR3 runs to 15 residues. Germline lookup yields CDR1 SEHNR and CDR2 FQNEAQ (reference sequence). Trimming took 1 base from V and 2 from J, leaving 9 bases between them. CDR3 coding DNA: TGTGCCAGCAGCTTAGGGCCCCCGGGCAATCAGCCCCAGCATTTT. Amino acid sequence: CASSLGPPGNQPQHF. Together with reference TRBV7-9 and TRBJ1-5, the CDR3 gives the full variable domain: DTGVSQNPRHKITKRGQNVTFRCDPISEHNRLYWYRQTLGQGPEFLTYFQNEAQLEKSRLLSDRFSAERPKGSFSTLEIQRTEQGDSAMYLCASSLGPPGNQPQHFGDGTRLSIL.

The genes are TRBV2 and TRBJ2-1; 16 bases match TRBD2. V dropped 4 bases and J dropped 0; count of bases not matched to a gene: 21. CDR3 length equals 24 residues. The germline CDR1 and CDR2 sequences are SNHLY and FYNNEI. This chain's CDR3 is CASSAVGGTSGRDHSASSYNEQFF. The CDR3 DNA reads as TGTGCCAGCAGTGCGGTAGGCGGGACTAGCGGGAGGGACCATTCTGCTAGCTCCTACAATGAGCAGTTCTTC.

This chain links TRBV6-5 with TRBJ1-6, with D perhaps TRBD1 (5 bases). Germline-derived CDR1 and CDR2 are MNHEY and SVGAGI. CDR3 length equals 15 residues. The V and J ends lost 5 bases and 7 bases respectively, with 15 bases between them. CDR3 sequence (DNA): TGTGCCAGCAGTCGACGGAGGGCAGGGAATTCACCCCTCCACTTT. Amino acid sequence: CASSRRRAGNSPLHF.

V gene TRBV6-5 combines with J gene TRBJ2-7; 7 nucleotides line up with TRBD1. CDR1 is MNHEY and CDR2 is SVGAGI in the germline V gene. This CDR3 is 15 amino acids long. V trimming: 7 bases; J trimming: 4 bases; junction bases outside the gene matches: 13. In nucleotides, the CDR3 is TGTGCCAGCAAGTTACTCAGGGGGTTAGTGTACGAGCAGTACTTC. Protein: CASKLLRGLVYEQYF.

The chain recombines TRBV6-6 with TRBJ1-3, with D tentatively TRBD1 (5 bases). Germline CDR1 and CDR2: MNHNY and SVGAGI (reference sequence). There are 15 residues in the CDR3. Trimming took 6 bases from V and 7 from J, leaving 19 bases between them. The CDR3 protein is CASRNSGAVENTIYF. The CDR3 coding sequence is TGTGCCAGCAGGAATTCCGGGGCTGTGGAGAACACCATATATTTT.

The rearrangement uses TRBV12-5 and TRBJ2-2; 14 bases line up with TRBD2. The CDR3 sequence is 17 residues long. Germline-derived CDR1 and CDR2 are LGHNT and FRNRAP. Germline trimming cut 6 bases from V and 4 bases from J; bases unmatched to any gene: 7. The CDR3 is CASGRGLAGALTGELFF. CDR3 coding DNA: TGTGCTAGTGGCCGGGGACTAGCGGGAGCACTCACCGGGGAGCTGTTTTTT.

The chain couples TRBV4-2 to TRBJ1-1; the match to TRBD1 covers 10 bases. CDR1 LGHNA and CDR2 YNFKEQ come from the germline V gene. This CDR3 is built from 20 residues. After removal of 1 base from V and 4 bases from J, the junction contained 18 bases not matched to a gene. In nucleotides, the CDR3 is TGTGCCAGCAGCCAAGTAGGGAGGGTCCCGGGACAGGGGTGGTGCACTGAAGCTTTCTTT. Residues: CASSQVGRVPGQGWCTEAFF.

The V call is TRBV13, the J call TRBJ1-2; D not certain. The CDR3 is made up of 12 amino acids. Germline V gene sequence: CDR1 PRHDT, CDR2 FYEKMQ (reference sequence). Deletions cut 1 base from V and 8 bases from J, with 8 bases between. CDR3 DNA: TGTGCCAGCAGCTTAGCGGAGTCCGGCTACACCTTC. This translates into CASSLAESGYTF.

The gene calls are TRBV7-9 and TRBJ2-7; D possibly corresponds to TRBD2 (6 bases). Germline V gene data show CDR1 as SEHNR and CDR2 as FQNEAQ (reference sequence). The CDR3 sequence is 14 residues long. The germline V and J ends were trimmed by 3 bases and 7 bases, with 16 bases remaining between them. The CDR3 is CASSFGGGAGEQYF. The CDR3 region has the DNA TGTGCCAGCAGCTTCGGGGGTGGGGCTGGGGAGCAGTACTTC.

The gene calls are TRBV30 and TRBJ2-1; D ambiguous. The CDR3 runs 12 residues. Germline CDR1 GTSNPN, CDR2 SVGIG (reference sequence). Trimming pared 0 bases from V and 0 bases from J, leaving 0 bases between. CDR3 amino acids: CAWSVSYNEQFF. CDR3 bases: TGTGCCTGGAGTGTCTCCTACAATGAGCAGTTCTTC. Looking up the rest from reference TRBV30 and TRBJ2-1 gives the full variable domain: SQTIHQWPATLVQPVGSPLSLECTVEGTSNPNLYWYRQAAGRGLQLLFYSVGIGQISSEVPQNLSASRPQDRQFILSSKKLLLSDSGFYLCAWSVSYNEQFFGPGTRLTVL.

The chain couples TRBV15 to TRBJ1-6, with D perhaps TRBD1 (6 bases). The CDR3 contains 17 residues. CDR1 LNHNV and CDR2 YYDKDF come from the germline V gene (reference sequence). V lost 1 base to trimming and J lost 5 bases, with 15 bases between them. CDR3 coding DNA: TGTGCCACCAGCAGAGGGGGGGCGGGGAGGAATAATTCACCCCTCCACTTT. This encodes CATSRGGAGRNNSPLHF.